One sample yielded the 16 T cell receptor beta chains listed below, sequenced in a study of monozygotic twins with inflammatory bowel disease. From its re-call of the 5' RACE reads, TCRdb lists each CDR3 protein once, without DNA. This listing includes about 300,000 distinct CDR3 sequences. The specimen sequenced was blood. These receptors all come from a human donor with ulcerative colitis or Crohn's disease, or a healthy co-twin of an affected twin (not recorded which).

The V and J genes are TRBV2 and TRBJ1-6; TCRdb selects TRBD1, and the lack of DNA leaves this call unchecked. CDR1 and CDR2 from the germline V gene are SNHLY and FYNNEI. The CDR3 runs 14 residues. This CDR3 reads CASSEETGNSPLHF.

This chain connects TRBV6-5 to TRBJ2-1; TCRdb's D call of TRBD1 is untestable without DNA. Germline CDR1 and CDR2: MNHEY and SVGAGI. The CDR3 loop spans 13 amino acids. CDR3 sequence: CASTPGHYNEQFF.

The chain combines TRBV5-1 with TRBJ2-3; TCRdb indicates TRBD1, and absent DNA this call remains unverified. Germline V gene data show CDR1 as SGHRS and CDR2 as YFSETQ. This CDR3 comprises 16 residues. This CDR3 reads CASSLAGDRGSDTQYF.

The CDR3 sequence: CSARDFLTASNQPQHF. The chain is built from TRBV20-1 and TRBJ1-5. Per germline, CDR1 DFQATT and CDR2 SNEGSKA (reference sequence). The CDR3 contains 16 residues.

The rearrangement links TRBV15 to TRBJ2-1; TCRdb designates TRBD1, a call that cannot be tested without DNA. The CDR3 sequence is 16 residues long. The germline V gene has CDR1 LNHNV and CDR2 YYDKDF (reference sequence). This CDR3 reads CATSRVTGQGYNEQFF.

J is TRBJ2-7 and V is TRBV2. Looked up from germline, CDR1 is SNHLY and CDR2 is FYNNEI. The CDR3 totals 12 residues. CDR3 protein: CATGQEAYEQYF.

The chain couples TRBV28 to TRBJ2-7; TCRdb returns TRBD1, unconfirmable since there is no DNA. This CDR3 is 16 amino acids long. CDR1 MDHEN and CDR2 SYDVKM come from the germline V gene. The CDR3 loop reads CASSLFKAGGVNEQYF. The full variable domain, completed using reference TRBV28 and TRBJ2-7, is DVKVTQSSRYLVKRTGEKVFLECVQDMDHENMFWYRQDPGLGLRLIYFSYDVKMKEKGDIPEGYSVSREKKERFSLILESASTNQTSMYLCASSLFKAGGVNEQYFGPGTRLTVT.

The rearrangement joins TRBV11-1 to TRBJ1-6; TCRdb's assignment of TRBD1 cannot be checked, as there is no DNA. Germline V gives CDR1 SGHAT, CDR2 FQDESV (reference sequence). This CDR3 is 18 amino acids long. The CDR3 protein is CASSLPLGTGGNNSPLHF.

The CDR3 loop is CASSFSIRGEQFF. This rearrangement joins TRBV7-2 to TRBJ2-1; TCRdb picks TRBD1, but there is no DNA to check that call. Germline CDR1 SGHTA, CDR2 FQGNSA. This CDR3 is built from 13 residues. The entire variable domain, with the rest obtained from reference TRBV7-2 and TRBJ2-1, is as follows: GAGVSQSPSNKVTEKGKDVELRCDPISGHTALYWYRQSLGQGLEFLIYFQGNSAPDKSGLPSDRFSAERTGGSVSTLTIQRTQQEDSAVYLCASSFSIRGEQFFGPGTRLTVL.

The chain links TRBV20-1 to TRBJ2-3. The CDR3 sequence is 13 residues long. Germline assignment: CDR1 DFQATT and CDR2 SNEGSKA (reference sequence). CDR3 in amino acids: CSARAVGRDTQYF.

V usage is TRBV5-4 and J usage is TRBJ2-3; the TRBD2 assignment by TCRdb is unverifiable without DNA. Germline V lookup: CDR1 SGHNT, CDR2 YYREEE (reference sequence). The CDR3 consists of 16 residues. CDR3 protein: CASSLPGRKPTDTQYF.

The chain recombines TRBV10-3 with TRBJ2-2; with no DNA, the TCRdb D assignment of TRBD2 cannot be verified. The CDR3 is made up of 13 amino acids. Germline-derived CDR1 and CDR2 are ENHRY and SYGVKD. CDR3: CAIRGTSGGELFF.

This chain's CDR3 is CASSYEGTLPSYEQYF. The genes are TRBV6-5 and TRBJ2-7; TCRdb gives TRBD2 as the D gene, but with no DNA this cannot be confirmed. The CDR3 is 16 residues long. CDR1 and CDR2 (germline): MNHEY, SVGAGI.

The V and J genes are TRBV7-2 and TRBJ1-6; TCRdb selects TRBD1, and the lack of DNA leaves this call unchecked. This CDR3 contains 15 residues. From germline, CDR1 is SGHTA and CDR2 FQGNSA. CDR3 sequence: CASSFSRGVNSPLHF. The full variable domain, its missing parts supplied by reference TRBV7-2 and TRBJ1-6, is GAGVSQSPSNKVTEKGKDVELRCDPISGHTALYWYRQSLGQGLEFLIYFQGNSAPDKSGLPSDRFSAERTGGSVSTLTIQRTQQEDSAVYLCASSFSRGVNSPLHFGNGTRLTVT.

The chain combines TRBV5-1 with TRBJ2-7. The CDR3 is 13 residues long. CDR1 and CDR2 (germline): SGHRS, YFSETQ. The CDR3 is CASSLNGPYEQYF. The full variable domain, its missing parts supplied by reference TRBV5-1 and TRBJ2-7, is KAGVTQTPRYLIKTRGQQVTLSCSPISGHRSVSWYQQTPGQGLQFLFEYFSETQRNKGNFPGRFSGRQFSNSRSEMNVSTLELGDSALYLCASSLNGPYEQYFGPGTRLTVT.

This chain uses TRBV27 with TRBJ2-3. Germline CDR1 and CDR2: MNHEY and SMNVEV (reference sequence). The CDR3 contains 15 residues. This chain's CDR3 is CASRHLTTSTDTQYF.